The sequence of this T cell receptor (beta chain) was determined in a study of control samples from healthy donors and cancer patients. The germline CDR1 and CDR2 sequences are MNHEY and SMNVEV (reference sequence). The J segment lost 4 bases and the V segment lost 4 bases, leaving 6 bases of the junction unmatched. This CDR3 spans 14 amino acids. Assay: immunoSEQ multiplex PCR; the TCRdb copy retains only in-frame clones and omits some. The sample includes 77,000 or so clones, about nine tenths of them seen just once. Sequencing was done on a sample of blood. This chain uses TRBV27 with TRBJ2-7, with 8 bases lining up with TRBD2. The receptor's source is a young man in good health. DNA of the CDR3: TGTGCCAGCAGTTCGGCTAGCGGGTTATACGAGCAGTACTTC. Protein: CASSSASGLYEQYF.